The 31 T cell receptor beta chains presented below share a single source sample, sequenced in a study of T cells in Graves' hyperthyroidism and ophthalmopathy (dated by TCRdb to between 2018 and 2020). Receptor libraries were prepared by multiplex PCR. Sequencing relied on an Illumina HiSeq 2000. The TCR beta CDR3 regions were amplified from the RNA transcripts. A first-round RT-PCR of the TCR CDR3 used the HTBI primer set with the Qiagen OneStep RT-PCR kit. TCRdb reran the public reads through fastp at Q25 and MiXCR, keeping productive beta chains. Every distinct CDR3 protein forms one entry, paired with its most common genes and DNA. The sample contains 660,000 or so distinct CDR3 sequences, 45% of them found a single time. The biggest ten clones account for approximately 6.8% of the sample. Sequenced sample: peripheral blood or thyroid tissue (not recorded which). The receptors come from an adult man with Graves' disease, either hyperthyroidism or ophthalmopathy (not recorded which).

V is TRBV20-1 and J is TRBJ2-5, with D unclear. The V gene's germline CDR1 is DFQATT and CDR2 SNEGSKA (reference sequence). V was trimmed by 1 base and J by 5 bases, leaving 5 bases between them. This CDR3 region has 11 residues. CDR3 amino acids: CSARGVETQYF. CDR3 nucleotides: TGCAGTGCTAGAGGGGTTGAGACCCAGTACTTC.

The chain couples TRBV11-1 to TRBJ2-2; D is unresolved. Germline V gives CDR1 SGHAT, CDR2 FQDESV (reference sequence). V dropped 2 bases and J dropped 6 bases, with 10 bases sitting between them. CDR3 size: 14 residues. The CDR3 region has the DNA TGTGCCAGCAGCTTAACTCGCGCTTCCGGGGAGCTGTTTTTT. This sequence encodes CASSLTRASGELFF.

The chain employs TRBV7-3 and TRBJ1-6; weak D call: TRBD1 (5 bases). This CDR3 region has 16 residues. Looked up from germline, CDR1 is SGHTA and CDR2 is FQGTGA. V gave up 5 bases and J gave up 2 bases, with 13 bases separating them. CDR3 sequence reads: CASSVSGGAYNSPLHF. The CDR3 DNA follows: TGTGCCAGCAGCGTTAGCGGGGGGGCCTATAATTCACCCCTCCACTTT.

This clonotype occurred a few times. This chain joins TRBV20-1 and TRBJ2-7; 11 bases are shared with TRBD1. J gave up 4 bases and V 6 bases, and 5 bases lay outside the gene matches. Germline assignment: CDR1 DFQATT and CDR2 SNEGSKA (reference sequence). The CDR3 extends over 13 amino acids. In DNA form, the CDR3 reads TGCAGTGCGACCGGGACAGGGGGGTACGAGCAGTACTTC. The encoded protein is CSATGTGGYEQYF.

V usage is TRBV7-8 and J usage is TRBJ1-5; D remains ambiguous. Germline values: CDR1 SGHVS, CDR2 FQNEAQ. The V end lost 1 base, the J end lost 3 bases, and 10 bases lay between the germline ends. CDR3 length: 15 residues. Here the CDR3 DNA reads TGTGCCAGCAGCTTAGAAACGCGGGCCAATCAGCCCCAGCATTTT. It is translated as CASSLETRANQPQHF.

The V call is TRBV6-5, the J call TRBJ1-2; perhaps TRBD1 as D (5 bases). Germline values: CDR1 MNHEY, CDR2 SVGAGI. V was cut by 5 bases and J by 3 bases, with 22 bases left in between. There are 17 residues in the CDR3. In nucleotides, the CDR3 is TGTGCCAGCAGTCCTACTTTGACACTGGGGGTGGACTATGGCTACACCTTC. It translates to CASSPTLTLGVDYGYTF.

This clonotype was observed a handful of times. CDR3 sequence (DNA): TGTGCCAGCAGCTTCCTTAGCGGGAACACTGAAGCTTTCTTT. Amino acids: CASSFLSGNTEAFF. The rearrangement links TRBV7-9 to TRBJ1-1; D is ambiguous. Germline lookup yields CDR1 SEHNR and CDR2 FQNEAQ (reference sequence). This CDR3 contains 14 residues. V shed 3 bases and J shed 1 base, with 9 bases lying between them.

This clonotype was counted at least ten times. The rearrangement links TRBV6-5 to TRBJ1-3, with D unresolved. From germline, CDR1 is MNHEY and CDR2 SVGAGI. This CDR3 has 13 residues. Trimming took 2 bases from V and 4 from J, leaving 6 bases between them. The chain's CDR3 is CASSYGQGNTIYF. The DNA of the CDR3 is TGTGCCAGCAGTTACGGCCAGGGAAACACCATATATTTT.

Many counts were recorded for this clonotype. This sequence joins TRBV12-3 or TRBV12-4 and TRBJ1-5, with TRBD1 matching over 7 bases. The V segment lost 8 bases and the J segment 5 bases; nucleotides outside the gene matches: 6. There are 13 residues in the CDR3. The CDR3 region is CASVFRGYQPQHF. As DNA, the CDR3 is TGTGCCAGCGTCTTCAGGGGGTATCAGCCCCAGCATTTT.

The chain has TRBV7-9 and TRBJ1-1; the D gene is possibly TRBD1 (6 bases). Trimming took off 5 bases at V and 1 base at J, with 14 bases between the two ends. From germline, CDR1 is SEHNR and CDR2 FQNEAQ (reference sequence). CDR3 length: 15 amino acids. The chain's CDR3 is CASSPPWTANTEAFF. The CDR3 nucleotides read TGTGCCAGCAGCCCCCCTTGGACAGCGAACACTGAAGCTTTCTTT.

J is TRBJ2-7 and V is TRBV2; possible D gene TRBD2, 6 bases. The CDR3 consists of 13 residues. Germline V gene data show CDR1 as SNHLY and CDR2 as FYNNEI. Trimming removed 5 bases from V and 6 bases from J, with 14 bases in between. This CDR3 is CASSYSGGLEQYF. The CDR3 coding sequence is TGTGCCAGCAGTTACTCTGGAGGGCTCGAGCAGTACTTC.

V usage is TRBV5-1 and J usage is TRBJ1-2; possibly TRBD1 for D (5 bases). This CDR3 is 15 amino acids long. Trimming took 3 bases from V and 5 from J, leaving 17 bases between them. Germline V gives CDR1 SGHRS, CDR2 YFSETQ. The CDR3 loop reads CASSSDPGRNYGYTF. The CDR3 DNA reads as TGCGCCAGCAGCTCGGACCCGGGACGGAATTATGGCTACACCTTC.

This clonotype was observed many times. The chain has TRBV29-1 and TRBJ1-2; 8 nucleotides agree with TRBD1. Germline CDR1 SQVTM, CDR2 ANQGSEA. The CDR3 contains 13 residues. Trimming took 5 bases from V and 5 from J; bases not matched to a gene: 7. The CDR3 region is CSVSGQGSYGYTF. The CDR3 region has the DNA TGCAGCGTTTCCGGACAGGGTAGTTATGGCTACACCTTC.

Regarding this clonotype: A much larger clone lies one base from this, so it may be a read error. CDR3 coding DNA: TGTGCCAGCAGCTTAAACCTAAGACAGGGCGGCAATCAGCCCCAGCCTTTT. It yields the protein CASSLNLRQGGNQPQPF. The chain recombines TRBV7-3 with TRBJ1-5; TRBD1 matches at 7 bases. The CDR3 sequence is 17 residues long. Looked up from germline, CDR1 is SGHTA and CDR2 is FQGTGA. Using reference TRBV7-3 and TRBJ1-5 for the parts outside the CDR3, the full variable domain is GAGVSQTPSNKVTEKGKYVELRCDPISGHTALYWYRQSLGQGPEFLIYFQGTGAADDSGLPNDRFFAVRPEGSVSTLKIQRTERGDSAVYLCASSLNLRQGGNQPQPFGDGTRLSIL.

This clonotype has a handful of counts. The rearrangement uses TRBV7-6 and TRBJ1-1, with D possibly being TRBD1 (5 bases). CDR3 size: 14 residues. The V gene's germline CDR1 is SGHVS and CDR2 FNYEAQ. The germline V and J ends were trimmed by 5 bases and 4 bases, with 14 bases remaining between them. CDR3 coding DNA: TGTGCCAGCAGCGGATTTGGGGGATTCACTGAAGCTTTCTTT. Translating it yields CASSGFGGFTEAFF.

The V call is TRBV6-1, the J call TRBJ1-6, with TRBD1 matching 12 bases. Germline V CDR1 and CDR2: MNHNS, SASEGT. CDR3 length: 16 amino acids. With 6 bases clipped from V and 10 bases from J, the junction kept 10 bases outside the gene matches. The CDR3 is CASRDTGTGGGSPLHF. DNA of the CDR3: TGTGCCAGCAGGGATACCGGGACAGGGGGCGGATCACCCCTCCACTTT.

V and J are TRBV7-2 and TRBJ2-7; D perhaps matches TRBD2 (7 bases). Trimming stripped 5 bases from V and 3 bases from J, with 14 bases between. Germline CDR1 SGHTA, CDR2 FQGNSA. The CDR3 is made up of 14 amino acids. The CDR3 bases are TGTGCCAGCAGCGGGGAGGGGGGGGACTACGAGCAGTACTTC. It translates to CASSGEGGDYEQYF.

The chain uses TRBV12-3 or TRBV12-4 and TRBJ2-5, with D unclear. This CDR3 is 14 amino acids long. The V end was cut by 4 bases, the J end by 5 bases, with 14 bases between. CDR3 nucleotides: TGTGCCAGCAGTTGGACCCAGTTGCTGGAGACCCAGTACTTC. Its translation: CASSWTQLLETQYF.

V gene TRBV7-9 combines with J gene TRBJ2-7, with D tentatively TRBD1 (6 bases). This CDR3 has 14 amino acids. Germline values: CDR1 SEHNR, CDR2 FQNEAQ (reference sequence). Trimming removed 7 bases at V and 2 bases at J, with 15 bases between. CDR3 residues: CASNPLAGAYEQYF. As DNA, the CDR3 is TGTGCCAGCAACCCCCTCGCAGGGGCCTACGAGCAGTACTTC.

This clonotype was observed many times. V usage is TRBV29-1 and J usage is TRBJ1-2; 7 positions match TRBD1. Germline V gene sequence: CDR1 SQVTM, CDR2 ANQGSEA. With 4 bases clipped from V and 4 bases from J, the junction kept 6 bases outside the gene matches. The CDR3 runs 13 residues. The chain's CDR3 is CSVAWAGGYGYTF. In DNA form, the CDR3 reads TGCAGCGTTGCATGGGCAGGGGGCTATGGCTACACCTTC. The complete variable domain, with remaining parts taken from reference TRBV29-1 and TRBJ1-2, reads SAVISQKPSRDICQRGTSLTIQCQVDSQVTMMFWYRQQPGQSLTLIATANQGSEATYESGFVIDKFPISRPNLTFSTLTVSNMSPEDSSIYLCSVAWAGGYGYTFGSGTRLTVV.

This clonotype was observed once. The CDR3 DNA reads as TGTGCCAGTAGTATCGGGGGTGTGCAGCTGTTTTTT. This codes for CASSIGGVQLFF. The genes are TRBV19 and TRBJ2-2; D is perhaps TRBD2 (6 bases). Germline-derived CDR1 and CDR2 are LNHDA and SQIVND (reference sequence). The V gene lost 3 bases and the J gene lost 12 bases, with 11 bases spanning the gap. This CDR3 has 12 amino acids.

The genes are TRBV29-1 and TRBJ2-2; TRBD2 matches 9 bases. Germline-derived CDR1 and CDR2 are SQVTM and ANQGSEA. CDR3 length: 15 amino acids. V gave up 8 bases and J gave up 9 bases; unmatched junction bases: 16. The CDR3 spells CSSTRLAGSWRELFF. In DNA form, the CDR3 reads TGCAGCTCAACTCGTCTAGCGGGAAGTTGGCGGGAGCTGTTTTTT.

In the case of this clonotype: This may come from a read error, since a much larger clone is one base off. This chain connects TRBV29-1 to TRBJ2-7; 9 bases line up with TRBD1. The CDR3 extends over 12 amino acids. Germline loops: CDR1 SQVTM, CDR2 ANQGSEA. Written as DNA, the CDR3 is TGCAGCATCCGGACAGGGGCCTACGAGCAGCACTTC. Its translation is CSIRTGAYEQHF.

The chain carries TRBV20-1 and TRBJ2-7; the match to TRBD2 covers 15 bases. This CDR3 has 14 residues. Germline V lookup: CDR1 DFQATT, CDR2 SNEGSKA (reference sequence). Germline trimming cut 7 bases from V and 2 bases from J; bases unmatched to any gene: 3. CDR3 loop: CSGRTSGGAYEQYF. In nucleotides, the CDR3 is TGCAGTGGCCGGACTAGCGGGGGGGCCTACGAGCAGTACTTC.

The chain joins TRBV15 to TRBJ2-5; 9 nucleotides match TRBD2. The V segment lost 3 bases and the J segment 1 base; nucleotides outside the gene matches: 6. Germline V CDR1 and CDR2: LNHNV, YYDKDF (reference sequence). CDR3 length: 16 amino acids. This CDR3 is CATSRRAGGPQETQYF. The CDR3 coding sequence is TGTGCCACCAGCAGGCGAGCGGGGGGCCCCCAAGAGACCCAGTACTTC.

The chain links TRBV10-3 to TRBJ2-1, with D unresolved. Germline lookup yields CDR1 ENHRY and CDR2 SYGVKD. Trimming removed 4 bases from V and 7 bases from J, with 8 bases in between. The CDR3 sequence is 12 residues long. This chain's CDR3 is CAISGEANEQFF. The CDR3 bases are TGTGCCATCAGTGGAGAGGCGAATGAGCAGTTCTTC.

The genes are TRBV29-1 and TRBJ1-2, with TRBD1 identical over 8 bases. Germline V gives CDR1 SQVTM, CDR2 ANQGSEA. The V gene end was trimmed by 4 bases and the J gene end by 10 bases; junction bases not matched to a gene: 14. CDR3 length: 14 amino acids. The CDR3 sequence is CSVVGGQGAMPYTF. CDR3 coding DNA: TGCAGCGTTGTTGGGGGGCAGGGGGCGATGCCCTACACCTTC. Using reference TRBV29-1 and TRBJ1-2 for the parts outside the CDR3, the full variable domain is SAVISQKPSRDICQRGTSLTIQCQVDSQVTMMFWYRQQPGQSLTLIATANQGSEATYESGFVIDKFPISRPNLTFSTLTVSNMSPEDSSIYLCSVVGGQGAMPYTFGSGTRLTVV.

As to this clonotype: An end of the junction does not agree with germline; a read error may underlie this. The chain combines TRBV9 with TRBJ2-5; 7 positions match TRBD2. The CDR3 consists of 13 residues. Germline values: CDR1 SGDLS, CDR2 YYNGEE. The CDR3 region is CAGSRAGEETQYF. As DNA, the CDR3 is TGTGCCGGCAGCCGGGCGGGGGAAGAGACCCAGTACTTC.

As for this clonotype: Germline and junction disagree at one end, which may indicate a read error. The chain employs TRBV5-1 and TRBJ2-7, with D possibly TRBD1 on 5 matching bases. In germline, CDR1 is SGHRS, CDR2 YFSETQ. The CDR3 has 15 residues. The CDR3 protein is CTSSLSRVSSYEQYF. In nucleotides, the CDR3 is TGCACCAGCAGCTTGAGCAGGGTTTCGTCCTACGAGCAGTACTTC. Drawing the rest from reference TRBV5-1 and TRBJ2-7, the complete variable domain is KAGVTQTPRYLIKTRGQQVTLSCSPISGHRSVSWYQQTPGQGLQFLFEYFSETQRNKGNFPGRFSGRQFSNSRSEMNVSTLELGDSALYLCTSSLSRVSSYEQYFGPGTRLTVT.

The rearrangement uses TRBV5-1 and TRBJ1-4, with 12 bases identical to TRBD1. The CDR3 sequence is 15 residues long. Unmatched junction bases numbered 2, after V lost 2 bases and J lost 6 bases. Germline values: CDR1 SGHRS, CDR2 YFSETQ. The CDR3 DNA is TGCGCCAGCAGCTTTGGGACAGGGGGCGATGAAAAACTGTTTTTT. Encoded protein: CASSFGTGGDEKLFF.

In this sample, this clonotype turned up many times. The J gene is TRBJ1-6, the V gene TRBV7-2; D uncertain. V was shortened by 5 bases and J by 7 bases, with 3 bases between the two germline ends. CDR3 length: 11 amino acids. In germline, CDR1 is SGHTA, CDR2 FQGNSA. CDR3 loop: CASSANSPLHF. In nucleotides, the CDR3 is TGTGCCAGCAGCGCCAATTCACCCCTCCACTTT. Variable domain in full (rest from reference TRBV7-2 and TRBJ1-6): GAGVSQSPSNKVTEKGKDVELRCDPISGHTALYWYRQSLGQGLEFLIYFQGNSAPDKSGLPSDRFSAERTGGSVSTLTIQRTQQEDSAVYLCASSANSPLHFGNGTRLTVT.